This record covers a single T cell receptor (beta chain). This clone has just a few counts. The antigen this receptor binds is unknown. No base quality values were provided; no much bigger clone lies one nucleotide off. The sample comes from a study of T cell responses to AZD1222 COVID-19 vaccine (dated by TCRdb to about 2021). Regarding the study in general: AZD1222 recipients whose second dose came at about 4 weeks and those whose second dose came at about 12 weeks were combined into one group, since spike-specific TCR depth and breadth did not differ between the two schedules. Enrollment into the trials was organized by age into subgroups of 18-55, 56-69 and 70-plus years, and those subgroups contained around 150, 28 and 57 TCR-sequenced participants, respectively. TCR sequencing covered 230 to 250 trial participants: 200 to 220 given two doses of AZD1222 and around 26 given two doses of MenACWY control vaccine.

Cut back by 0 bases and 0 bases, the V and J ends lie 6 bases apart. The CDR3 runs 15 amino acids, cysteine and phenylalanine included. The CDR3 DNA has 45 bases and is translated from base 1. According to the germline V gene (reference sequence), CDR1 reads PRHDT and CDR2 reads FYEKMQ. The time point label on this specimen signifies: baseline before first vaccination. Samples from vaccinated people were obtained from the UK trials COV001 and COV002, which included a single-blind randomized controlled phase 2/3 trial of AZD1222 (ChAdOx1 nCoV-19) in healthy adults. Trial participant PBMC samples were collected at day 0 and day 28 after the second dose for TCRbeta chain sequencing. General conclusions and limits of the study: Participants were mostly white British, with more females than males. The authors suggested clonal diversity may have been underestimated. After two AZD1222 doses, both the breadth and the depth of spike-specific TCRs were significantly higher than at day 0 and than in MenACWY recipients. The whole spike protein was spanned by vaccine-associated CD4 TCRs, and dominant responses were seen in regions 160-218 and 743-854. Only six AZD1222 recipients were SARS-CoV-2 seropositive at baseline, limiting conclusions about previously exposed vaccinees. The 56-69-year group was small, and its depth increase did not reach significance, likely because of low power. Reportedly, almost half of the unique spike-specific TCRs recognized epitopes lying outside the regions that are mutated in the B.1.351 and B.1.1.7 variants. Because no samples from the day 14 peak response were available, repertoires could be characterized only after the peak T cell response.

The CDR3 regions of human TCRbeta chains were analyzed by immunosequencing. The authors' pipeline ran thus. TCRs in the repertoires were compared against a reference library of SARS-CoV-2-specific TCRs that had been generated with the MIRA antigen-specificity platform. Breadth was defined as the fraction of unique TCRs that were SARS-CoV-2-associated. Depth was defined as the fraction of total T cells that were SARS-CoV-2-associated. Using the MIRA data, every spike-specific TCR was mapped to the spike region that the TCR reacted to and assigned to either a CD4 or a CD8 class. Log10-transformed breadth and depth values were compared by one-way ANOVA with Sidak's multiple comparisons tests. In its TCRdb copy, this immuneACCESS table keeps in-frame sequences only and misses some clones. Where compared with another copy, unresolved V genes explain less than half of these, and the others have no known cause. The V and J calls and clone size come from that table; D and trimming were worked out from the DNA. In all, the sample holds 120,000 or so clones, and 75% to 90% of those were seen once. Clones ranked in the top ten supply 9% to 9.5% of the sample.

The receptor comes from an adult in good health. The sample here was peripheral blood, taken on day 0 of AZD1222 vaccination. The V gene is TRBV13 and the J gene is TRBJ1-3, with the D segment identity uncertain. Here is the DNA: TGTGCCAGCAGCTTAGGCGGGCCCTCTGGAAACACCATATATTTT. It translates to CASSLGGPSGNTIYF.